The rows below give T cell receptor beta chains drawn from one sample of a study of T cell repertoires in cytomegalovirus infection. TCRdb analysed the reads with MiXCR anew, one entry per CDR3 protein. The sample holds over 50,000 distinct CDR3 sequences; about 19% are singletons and the top ten take more than 65%. Their specific antigens are unknown. This material consisted of CD8+ T cells from cultured PBMCs, taken from culture after CMV antigen stimulation. Every receptor here comes from a human donor in good health (CMV status not recorded). Some clones in this sample may be carry-over from other donors' samples. The CDR3 runs from the conserved cysteine through the conserved F or W. A D gene is named only where the DNA matches it firmly. The size of a clone is reported for some rows only, either as once, few or many, or as a class for expanded clones.

V gene: TRBV7-2; J gene: TRBJ2-3; clone size: NA; D gene: NA; CDR3 protein: CASSLEILEQTDTQYF; CDR3 DNA: TGTGCCAGCAGCTTAGAGATCCTAGAGCAAACAGATACGCAGTATTTT
V gene: TRBV19; J gene: TRBJ1-6; clone size: NA; D gene: NA; CDR3 protein: CATAPTDYNSPLHF; CDR3 DNA: TGTGCCACCGCCCCGACAGATTATAATTCACCCCTCCACTTT
V gene: TRBV7-9; J gene: TRBJ2-3; clone size: few; D gene: NA; CDR3 protein: CASSSLGSHTQYF; CDR3 DNA: TGTGCCAGCAGCTCCCTGGGTAGCCATACGCAGTATTTT
V gene: TRBV10-3; J gene: TRBJ1-3; clone size: few; D gene: NA; CDR3 protein: CAISESGTHTIYF; CDR3 DNA: TGTGCCATCAGTGAGTCAGGGACACACACCATATATTTT
V gene: TRBV9; J gene: TRBJ2-7; clone size: many; D gene: TRBD1; CDR3 protein: CASSGTAGGWGYEQYF; CDR3 DNA: TGTGCCAGCAGCGGGACCGCAGGGGGCTGGGGCTACGAGCAGTACTTC
V gene: TRBV20-1; J gene: TRBJ1-2; clone size: few; D gene: NA; CDR3 protein: CSASTPGQRNYGYTF; CDR3 DNA: TGCAGTGCTTCTACTCCGGGACAACGGAACTATGGCTACACCTTC
V gene: TRBV7-9; J gene: TRBJ1-2; clone size: few; D gene: TRBD1; CDR3 protein: CASSPYLQGVGYGYTF; CDR3 DNA: TGTGCCAGCAGCCCATATTTACAGGGGGTTGGCTATGGCTACACCTTC
V gene: TRBV6-5; J gene: TRBJ2-5; clone size: NA; D gene: NA; CDR3 protein: CASSYSVGRQQETQYF; CDR3 DNA: TGTGCCAGCAGTTACTCAGTTGGTCGACAGCAAGAGACCCAGTACTTC
V gene: TRBV12-3/TRBV12-4; J gene: TRBJ1-2; clone size: NA; D gene: NA; CDR3 protein: CASSPAGTPTPPSYGYTF; CDR3 DNA: TGTGCCAGCAGTCCAGCCGGGACACCGACCCCTCCCTCCTATGGCTACACCTTC
V gene: TRBV20-1; J gene: TRBJ1-2; clone size: few; D gene: NA; CDR3 protein: CSANGPGGYTF; CDR3 DNA: TGCAGTGCTAACGGACCTGGGGGCTACACCTTC
V gene: TRBV11-2; J gene: TRBJ2-2; clone size: NA; D gene: TRBD1; CDR3 protein: CASSPGQGIETGELFF; CDR3 DNA: TGTGCCAGCAGCCCGGGACAGGGAATTGAGACCGGGGAGCTGTTTTTT
V gene: TRBV9; J gene: TRBJ2-3; clone size: few; D gene: TRBD1; CDR3 protein: CASNLFGTGYTDTQYF; CDR3 DNA: TGTGCCAGCAACCTGTTCGGGACAGGTTACACAGATACGCAGTATTTT
V gene: TRBV7-2; J gene: TRBJ2-7; clone size: NA; D gene: TRBD1; CDR3 protein: CASSLGQGRSHEQYF; CDR3 DNA: TGTGCCAGCAGCTTGGGACAGGGAAGGTCCCACGAGCAGTACTTC
V gene: TRBV28; J gene: TRBJ2-3; clone size: few; D gene: NA; CDR3 protein: CASSLRDHTDTQYF; CDR3 DNA: TGTGCCAGCAGTTTAAGGGACCACACAGATACGCAGTATTTT
V gene: TRBV6-6; J gene: TRBJ2-7; clone size: few; D gene: NA; CDR3 protein: CASSYSVSYEQYF; CDR3 DNA: TGTGCCAGCAGTTACTCGGTGTCCTACGAGCAGTACTTC
V gene: TRBV6-5; J gene: TRBJ2-6; clone size: few; D gene: NA; CDR3 protein: CASSYSTVLGLSGANVLTF; CDR3 DNA: TGTGCCAGCAGTTACTCGACGGTCTTAGGTCTCTCTGGGGCCAACGTCCTGACTTTC
V gene: TRBV28; J gene: TRBJ2-3; clone size: few; D gene: TRBD1; CDR3 protein: CASKRTGRYLSSTDTQYF; CDR3 DNA: TGTGCCAGCAAGCGGACAGGTCGATATCTTTCTAGCACAGATACGCAGTATTTT
V gene: TRBV7-9; J gene: TRBJ2-7; clone size: many; D gene: TRBD2; CDR3 protein: CASSPTSGSYEQYF; CDR3 DNA: TGTGCCAGCAGCCCGACTAGCGGCTCCTACGAGCAGTACTTC
V gene: TRBV2; J gene: TRBJ2-2; clone size: NA; D gene: NA; CDR3 protein: CASSGGRVIPGELFF; CDR3 DNA: TGTGCCAGCAGTGGGGGCAGGGTTATTCCCGGGGAGCTGTTTTTT
V gene: TRBV7-2; J gene: TRBJ1-3; clone size: NA; D gene: NA; CDR3 protein: CASSLYPDPGNTIYF; CDR3 DNA: TGTGCCAGCAGCTTATATCCGGACCCTGGAAACACCATATATTTT
V gene: TRBV6-2/TRBV6-3; J gene: TRBJ2-1; clone size: few; D gene: TRBD2; CDR3 protein: CASMGLPYNEQFF; CDR3 DNA: TGTGCCAGCATGGGACTACCCTACAATGAGCAGTTCTTC
V gene: TRBV7-3; J gene: TRBJ1-1; clone size: once; D gene: NA; CDR3 protein: CASSLVSGAIMNTEAFF; CDR3 DNA: TGTGCCAGCAGCTTGGTCTCGGGGGCTATTATGAACACTGAAGCTTTCTTT
V gene: TRBV28; J gene: TRBJ1-4; clone size: NA; D gene: NA; CDR3 protein: CASSRNEKLFF; CDR3 DNA: TGTGCCAGCAGTAGAAATGAAAAACTGTTTTTT
V gene: TRBV4-1; J gene: TRBJ2-3; clone size: NA; D gene: TRBD1; CDR3 protein: CASSPEGGLSTDTQYF; CDR3 DNA: TGCGCCAGCAGCCCGGAAGGGGGCCTCTCGACAGATACGCAGTATTTT
V gene: TRBV6-2/TRBV6-3; J gene: TRBJ1-5; clone size: few; D gene: NA; CDR3 protein: CASSYSRGDQPQHF; CDR3 DNA: TGTGCCAGCAGTTACTCGCGGGGGGATCAGCCCCAGCATTTT